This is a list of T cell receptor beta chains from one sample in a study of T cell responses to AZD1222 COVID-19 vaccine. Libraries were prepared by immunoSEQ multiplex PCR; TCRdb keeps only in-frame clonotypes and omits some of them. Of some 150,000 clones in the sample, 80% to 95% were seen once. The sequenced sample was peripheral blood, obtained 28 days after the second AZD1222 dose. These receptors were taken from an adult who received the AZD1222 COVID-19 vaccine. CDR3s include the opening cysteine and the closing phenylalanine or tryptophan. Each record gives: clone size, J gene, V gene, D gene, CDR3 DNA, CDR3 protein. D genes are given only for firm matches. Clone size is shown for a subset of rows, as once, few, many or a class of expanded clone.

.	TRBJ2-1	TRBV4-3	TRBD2	TGCGCCAGCAGCCAGTGGGGCCCAGCGGGAGGTCGGAATGAGCAGTTCTTC	CASSQWGPAGGRNEQFF
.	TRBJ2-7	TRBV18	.	TGTGCCAGCTCACCAAATGCCGAGTCCTACGAGCAGTACTTC	CASSPNAESYEQYF
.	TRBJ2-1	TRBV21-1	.	TGTGCCAGCAGCAAAGCGCTAAGACGGTTAACCCGTTCCTACAATGAGCAGTTCTTC	CASSKALRRLTRSYNEQFF
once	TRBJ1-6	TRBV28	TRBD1	TGTGCCAGTGGACAGGGCCCCTATAATTCACCCCTCCACTTT	CASGQGPYNSPLHF
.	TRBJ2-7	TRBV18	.	TGTGCCAGCTCACTGGACCCCCGAAACGAGCAGTACTTC	CASSLDPRNEQYF
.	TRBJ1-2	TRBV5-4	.	TGTGCCAGCAGCTTGGGACCGGGGAACGGCTACACCTTC	CASSLGPGNGYTF
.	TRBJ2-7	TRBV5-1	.	TGCGCCAGCAGCTTGGGTGTCACCCGGGGGCAGGAAGAGCAGTACTTC	CASSLGVTRGQEEQYF
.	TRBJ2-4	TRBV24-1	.	TGTGCCACCAGTGATTCCCATAAAAACATTCAGTACTTC	CATSDSHKNIQYF
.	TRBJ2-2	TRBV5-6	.	TGTGCCAGCAGCTTGTATTCTTCCCTGGGGACCGGGGAGCTGTTTTTT	CASSLYSSLGTGELFF
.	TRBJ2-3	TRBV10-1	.	TGCGCCAGCAGTGAGGGGGAGACCACAGATACGCAGTATTTT	CASSEGETTDTQYF
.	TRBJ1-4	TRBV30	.	TGTGCCTGGAGTGTACGGGTTGAAAAACTGTTTTTT	CAWSVRVEKLFF
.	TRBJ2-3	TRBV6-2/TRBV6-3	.	TGTGCCAGCAGTTACTCAGGAACAGATACGCAGTATTTT	CASSYSGTDTQYF
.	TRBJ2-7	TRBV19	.	TGTGCCAGTCACAGGGTCTACGAGCAGTACTTC	CASHRVYEQYF
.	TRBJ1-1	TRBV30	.	TGTGCCTGGAGCCTGGGGACTGAAGCTTTCTTT	CAWSLGTEAFF
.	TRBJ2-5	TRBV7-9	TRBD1	TGTGCCAGCAGCGCGACCGGGACAGAAGAGAGAGAGACCCAGTACTTC	CASSATGTEERETQYF
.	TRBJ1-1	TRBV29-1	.	TGCAGCGGTCGCAGACAGCAAATGAACACTGAAGCTTTCTTT	CSGRRQQMNTEAFF
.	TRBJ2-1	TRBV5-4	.	TGTGCCAGCAGCTTTCCGGGACAGGGGGTAGCGGGAGGTAGGAATGAGCAGTTCTTC	CASSFPGQGVAGGRNEQFF
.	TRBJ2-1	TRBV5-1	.	.	CASSLTFGGYNEQFF
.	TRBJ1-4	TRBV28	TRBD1	TGTGCCAGCAGTCCCCGGACAGGGGCGATGCGCGGTGAAAAACTGTTTTTT	CASSPRTGAMRGEKLFF
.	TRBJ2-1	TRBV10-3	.	TGTGCCATCAGTGCCTCCGGGGCTGAGCAGTTCTTC	CAISASGAEQFF
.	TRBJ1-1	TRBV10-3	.	TGTGCCATCAGTGAGTCGAGACCGATGAACACTGAAGCTTTCTTT	CAISESRPMNTEAFF
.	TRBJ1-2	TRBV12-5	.	TGTGCTAGTGGTTCTCCCCAGGGGCTCTATGGCTACACCTTC	CASGSPQGLYGYTF
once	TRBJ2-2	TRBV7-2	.	TGTGCCAGCAGCTTCGAATCGGCGAACACCGGGGAGCTGTTTTTT	CASSFESANTGELFF
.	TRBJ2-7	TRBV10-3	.	TGTGCCACCCAAATCCACGGACTTTCGAGTACTGGCGAGCAGTACTTC	CATQIHGLSSTGEQYF
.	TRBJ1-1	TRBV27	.	TGTGCCAGCAGTTTAGGCAGGGTTACTGAAGCTTTCTTT	CASSLGRVTEAFF
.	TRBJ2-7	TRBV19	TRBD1	TGTGCCAGTAGTACCGGGACAGGTCTATACGAGCAGTACTTC	CASSTGTGLYEQYF
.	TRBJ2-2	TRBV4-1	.	TGCGCCAGCAGCCCGAGGACAGTTCCCGGGGAGCTGTTTTTT	CASSPRTVPGELFF
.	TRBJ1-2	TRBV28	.	TGTGCCAGCGAACAGGGTCCCTATGGCTACACCTTC	CASEQGPYGYTF
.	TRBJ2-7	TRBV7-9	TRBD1	TGTGCCAGCAGTTCCGGGGACAGGGGATCGGCCGAGCAGTACTTC	CASSSGDRGSAEQYF
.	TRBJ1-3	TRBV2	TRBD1	TGTGCCAGCAGGGCACAGGGGAGCTCTGGAAACACCATATATTTT	CASRAQGSSGNTIYF
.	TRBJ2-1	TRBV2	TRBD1	TGTGCCAGCAGTGACCGGGACAGGGGGTGGCTAGCGGGGAACAATGAGCAGTTCTTC	CASSDRDRGWLAGNNEQFF
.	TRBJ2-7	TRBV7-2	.	TGTGCCAGCAGCTTCGGCTATACGACCTACGAGCAGTACTTC	CASSFGYTTYEQYF
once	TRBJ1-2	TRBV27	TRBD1	TGTGCCAGCAGTCCCTCAACAGGGGCCCCCAACTATGGCTACACCTTC	CASSPSTGAPNYGYTF
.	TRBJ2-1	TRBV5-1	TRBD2	TGCGCCAGCAGCTTGGTGGGGCGACTAGCGAGTTCCCCCTACAATGAGCAGTTCTTC	CASSLVGRLASSPYNEQFF
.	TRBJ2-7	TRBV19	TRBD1	TGTGCCAGTAGTACCACAGGGGAATCGTACGAGCAGTACTTC	CASSTTGESYEQYF
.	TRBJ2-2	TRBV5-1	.	TGCGCCAGCAGCTTGCTGGGGGGAACCGGGGAGCTGTTTTTT	CASSLLGGTGELFF
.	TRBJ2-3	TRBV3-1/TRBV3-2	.	TGTGCCAGCAGCCAGGTCAGGGGATTGGATACGCAGTATTTT	CASSQVRGLDTQYF
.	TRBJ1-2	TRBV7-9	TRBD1	TGTGCCAGCAGCCTAGGGGGCGGGGGAGCTAACTATGGCTACACCTTC	CASSLGGGGANYGYTF
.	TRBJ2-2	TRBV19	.	TGTGCCAGTAGTAATGGTCCGGCGGGGAACACCGGGGAGCTGTTTTTT	CASSNGPAGNTGELFF
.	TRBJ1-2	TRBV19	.	TGTGCCAGTACCCCCGAGGGCCTTAGGGACTATGGCTACACCTTC	CASTPEGLRDYGYTF
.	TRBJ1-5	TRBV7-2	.	TGTGCCAGCAGCTTGTTCAATCAGCCCCAGCATTTT	CASSLFNQPQHF
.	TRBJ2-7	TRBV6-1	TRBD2	TGTGCCAGCAGTGAACTGACTAGCGGGAGGTCCTACGAGCAGTACTTC	CASSELTSGRSYEQYF
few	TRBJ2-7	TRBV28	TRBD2	TGTGCCAGCAGTTCCCGACTAGCGGAGACCTACGAGCAGTACTTC	CASSSRLAETYEQYF
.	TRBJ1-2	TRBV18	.	TGTGCCAGCTCACCGGTCCTTAGAACTTGGACGTATGGCTACACCTTC	CASSPVLRTWTYGYTF
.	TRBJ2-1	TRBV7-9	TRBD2	TGTGCCAGCAGCTTATATCGGGAGGGCCAGTTCTTC	CASSLYREGQFF
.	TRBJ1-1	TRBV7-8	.	TGTGCCAGCAGCCCGCAAGGGTCCGGACCAACTGAAGCTTTCTTT	CASSPQGSGPTEAFF
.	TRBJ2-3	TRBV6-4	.	TGTGCCAGCAAGGGGTTCGGCACAGATACGCAGTATTTT	CASKGFGTDTQYF
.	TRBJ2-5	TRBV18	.	TGTGCCAGCTCACCACCGGGCGGAGAGACCCAGTACTTC	CASSPPGGETQYF
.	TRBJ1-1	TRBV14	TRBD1	TGTGCCAGCAGCCAGGGACAGGGCTTTATGAACACTGAAGCTTTCTTT	CASSQGQGFMNTEAFF
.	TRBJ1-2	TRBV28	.	TGTGCCAGCAGTTTATTAACAGATGGCTACACCTTC	CASSLLTDGYTF
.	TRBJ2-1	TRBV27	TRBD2	TGTGCCAGCGGGACGCTAGCGGGGTTTGACAATGAGCAGTTCTTC	CASGTLAGFDNEQFF
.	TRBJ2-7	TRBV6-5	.	TGTGCCAGCAGTCCGGCCCCCAGTCGGAACGAGCAGTACTTC	CASSPAPSRNEQYF
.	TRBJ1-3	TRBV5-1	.	TGCGCCAGCAGCTTGGCCGCGTCGGAGAGCTCTGGAAACACCATATATTTT	CASSLAASESSGNTIYF
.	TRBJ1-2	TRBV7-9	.	TGTGCCAGCAGCCCCGATGATGCACGCCAAGACCGCTATGGCTACACCTTC	CASSPDDARQDRYGYTF
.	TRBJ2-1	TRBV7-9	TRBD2	TGTGCCAGCAGCCTAAAACTAGCGGGAGTTTCGGATGAGCAGTTCTTC	CASSLKLAGVSDEQFF
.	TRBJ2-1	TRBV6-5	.	TGTGCCAGCAGTTACCTCCAAATAAACTCCTACAATGAGCAGTTCTTC	CASSYLQINSYNEQFF
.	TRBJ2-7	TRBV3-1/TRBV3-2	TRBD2	TGTGCCAGCAGCCAAGATTCTAGCGGGGCCTACGAGCAGTACTTC	CASSQDSSGAYEQYF
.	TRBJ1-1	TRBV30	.	TGTGCCTGGACAGGAGTGAACACTGAAGCTTTCTTT	CAWTGVNTEAFF
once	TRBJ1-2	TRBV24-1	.	TGTGCCACCAGTGATAAGGGGCGGAATGGCTACACCTTC	CATSDKGRNGYTF
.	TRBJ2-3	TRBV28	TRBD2	TGTGCCAGCAGTTTATGGTCCGGGACTAGCGGGACCACAGATACGCAGTATTTT	CASSLWSGTSGTTDTQYF